Shown below are 24 T cell receptor beta chains from a single sample sequenced in a study of T cell responses to AZD1222 COVID-19 vaccine. The table came from immunoSEQ multiplex PCR; TCRdb's copy has only in-frame clones and leaves some out. Among around 85,000 clones, around 90% were seen once, and the ten largest hold about 1.3%. Sequencing was performed on peripheral blood, taken 28 days after the second AZD1222 dose. The source of these receptors is an adult who received the AZD1222 COVID-19 vaccine.

The chain couples TRBV18 to TRBJ1-4; D may be TRBD1 (5 bases). CDR3 size: 13 residues. Germline assignment: CDR1 KGHSH and CDR2 LQKENI. The V end was cut by 10 bases, the J end by 3 bases, with 12 bases between. This CDR3 is CATDGGPNEKLFF. The CDR3 bases are TGTGCCACAGATGGGGGACCTAATGAAAAACTGTTTTTT. Supplemented by reference TRBV18 and TRBJ1-4, the full variable domain reads NAGVMQNPRHLVRRRGQEARLRCSPMKGHSHVYWYRQLPEEGLKFMVYLQKENIIDESGMPKERFSAEFPKEGPSILRIQQVVRGDSAAYFCATDGGPNEKLFFGSGTQLSVL.

The chain employs TRBV2 and TRBJ2-7; D call uncertain. Germline CDR1 is SNHLY and CDR2 is FYNNEI. The length of the CDR3 is 13 residues. V gave up 3 bases and J gave up 6 bases, with 12 bases separating them. Here the CDR3 DNA reads TGTGCCAGCAGTGACGGGTCTGCAGGCGAGCAGTACTTC. Protein: CASSDGSAGEQYF.

This chain connects TRBV3-1 (or the pseudogene TRBV3-2) to TRBJ1-6; D unclear. Germline V gene data show CDR1 as LGHDT and CDR2 as YNNKEL (reference sequence). V was pared by 0 bases and J by 6 bases, with 6 bases between. This CDR3 contains 14 residues. CDR3 DNA sequence: TGTGCCAGCAGCCAAGAATCCCCTAATTCACCCCTCCACTTT. Translating gives CASSQESPNSPLHF.

This chain connects TRBV28 to TRBJ2-6, with a tentative D call TRBD2 (5 bases). Germline V gene data show CDR1 as MDHEN and CDR2 as SYDVKM. The CDR3 has 21 amino acids. With 4 bases removed from V and 5 bases from J, the gap between germline ends came to 30 bases. CDR3 in amino acids: CASSSAAFASPSQIRANVLTF. The CDR3 coding sequence is TGTGCCAGCAGTTCGGCGGCGTTCGCATCACCTAGCCAGATCCGGGCCAACGTCCTGACTTTC. Full variable domain (rest looked up from reference TRBV28 and TRBJ2-6): DVKVTQSSRYLVKRTGEKVFLECVQDMDHENMFWYRQDPGLGLRLIYFSYDVKMKEKGDIPEGYSVSREKKERFSLILESASTNQTSMYLCASSSAAFASPSQIRANVLTFGAGSRLTVL.

Note on this clone: At one of its ends the junction is not consistent with the germline gene, which may arise from a read error. This chain's CDR3 is CASSFMAISDF. The CDR3 nucleotides read TGTGCCAGCAGTTTCATGGCCATTTCGGACTTT. The chain uses TRBV28 and TRBJ1-6; D uncertain. The V gene's germline CDR1 is MDHEN and CDR2 SYDVKM. The CDR3 extends over 11 amino acids.

The sample holds a few counts of this clone. The chain links TRBV6-1 to TRBJ1-4, with D tentatively TRBD1 (6 bases). V was cut by 4 bases and J by 0 bases, with 12 bases left in between. CDR3 length: 16 amino acids. Germline V gene sequence: CDR1 MNHNS, CDR2 SASEGT. The CDR3 spells CASSGGGGATNEKLFF. CDR3 nucleotide sequence: TGTGCCAGCAGTGGGGGGGGCGGTGCAACTAATGAAAAACTGTTTTTT.

The CDR3, as DNA: TGTGCCAGCAGCTCGGGACAGGGGGCAGGCGAGCAGTACTTC. As protein: CASSSGQGAGEQYF. The chain has TRBV28 and TRBJ2-7; 12 nucleotides match TRBD1. The J segment lost 6 bases and the V segment lost 6 bases, leaving 6 bases of the junction unmatched. Germline assignment: CDR1 MDHEN and CDR2 SYDVKM. The CDR3 contains 14 residues. The full variable domain, in which reference TRBV28 and TRBJ2-7 provide the parts outside the CDR3, is DVKVTQSSRYLVKRTGEKVFLECVQDMDHENMFWYRQDPGLGLRLIYFSYDVKMKEKGDIPEGYSVSREKKERFSLILESASTNQTSMYLCASSSGQGAGEQYFGPGTRLTVT.

This clone showed up just once. J is TRBJ1-2 and V is TRBV4-1, with D possibly being TRBD1 (5 bases). CDR3 length: 13 amino acids. The ends were cut back, 10 bases at V and 2 bases at J, with 14 bases in the middle. CDR1 and CDR2 (germline): MGHRA, YSYEKL. The CDR3 coding sequence is TGCGCCACCCGTAAAGGGGCGAACTATGGCTACACCTTC. It is translated as CATRKGANYGYTF.

The chain employs TRBV10-3 and TRBJ2-7; D not resolved. Germline V gene sequence: CDR1 ENHRY, CDR2 SYGVKD. The CDR3 totals 14 residues. Trimming shortened V by 5 bases and J by 7 bases, and 18 bases separated the two germline ends. This CDR3 reads CAISKEGSVVEQYF. CDR3 DNA sequence: TGTGCCATCAGTAAGGAAGGTTCCGTAGTGGAGCAGTACTTC.

This chain's CDR3 is CASSPTPGDNEQYF. The CDR3 nucleotides read TGTGCCAGCTCACCAACTCCGGGGGACAACGAGCAGTACTTC. V gene TRBV18 combines with J gene TRBJ2-7; perhaps D is TRBD1 or TRBD2 (6 bases each). CDR3 length equals 14 residues. Germline lookup yields CDR1 KGHSH and CDR2 LQKENI. Trimming took off 2 bases at V and 5 bases at J, with 13 bases between the two ends.

The chain couples TRBV3-1 (or the pseudogene TRBV3-2) to TRBJ1-2; no reliable D call. With 0 bases removed from V and 1 base from J, the gap between germline ends came to 6 bases. Looked up from germline, CDR1 is LGHDT and CDR2 is YNNKEL (reference sequence). The CDR3 spans 14 residues. The CDR3: CASSQDWGNYGYTF. The CDR3 nucleotides are TGTGCCAGCAGCCAAGATTGGGGTAACTATGGCTACACCTTC.

This clone was counted a single time. The rearrangement uses TRBV6-2 or TRBV6-3 and TRBJ1-5; tentative D call: TRBD1 (6 bases). Trimming took 0 bases from V and 7 from J, leaving 13 bases between them. This CDR3 spans 15 amino acids. Germline loops: CDR1 MNHEY, CDR2 SVGEGT. This CDR3 is CASSYSSRGEQPQHF. The CDR3 DNA sequence: TGTGCCAGCAGTTACTCGTCCAGGGGAGAACAGCCCCAGCATTTT.

The V and J genes are TRBV7-2 and TRBJ2-1; D may be TRBD1 or TRBD2 (5 bases each). CDR1 and CDR2 from the germline V gene are SGHTA and FQGNSA. The CDR3 runs 16 residues. Trimming cost V 1 base and J 4 bases, with 14 bases left between them. The CDR3 is CASSLGDGSGYNEQFF. In DNA form, the CDR3 reads TGTGCCAGCAGCTTAGGGGACGGTTCGGGTTACAATGAGCAGTTCTTC.

This clone was seen only once. J is TRBJ1-1 and V is TRBV28; D is perhaps TRBD1 (5 bases). In germline, CDR1 is MDHEN, CDR2 SYDVKM. Trimming left V 7 bases short and J 7 bases short, with 10 bases between. The CDR3 totals 11 residues. CDR3 residues: CASTSTVEAFF. The CDR3 bases are TGTGCCAGCACCTCGACAGTTGAAGCTTTCTTT.

The chain recombines TRBV7-9 with TRBJ2-7, with 8 bases fitting TRBD1. Germline V gives CDR1 SEHNR, CDR2 FQNEAQ (reference sequence). The V gene end was trimmed by 5 bases and the J gene end by 3 bases; junction bases not matched to a gene: 6. The length of the CDR3 is 14 residues. The CDR3 reads CASSRGQGIYEQYF. The CDR3 DNA sequence: TGTGCCAGCAGCCGAGGACAGGGCATCTACGAGCAGTACTTC. Filled out from reference TRBV7-9 and TRBJ2-7, the complete variable domain reads DTGVSQNPRHKITKRGQNVTFRCDPISEHNRLYWYRQTLGQGPEFLTYFQNEAQLEKSRLLSDRFSAERPKGSFSTLEIQRTEQGDSAMYLCASSRGQGIYEQYFGPGTRLTVT.

In its sample, this clone was seen a few times. This chain links TRBV19 with TRBJ2-6, with D possibly TRBD1 on 6 matching bases. Trimming shortened V by 2 bases and J by 0 bases, and 17 bases separated the two germline ends. Germline V gene lookup returns CDR1 LNHDA and CDR2 SQIVND (reference sequence). The CDR3 is made up of 19 amino acids. The CDR3 DNA sequence: TGTGCCAGTAGTATACCCCGTGGACAGCCGTCCTCTGGGGCCAACGTCCTGACTTTC. Protein: CASSIPRGQPSSGANVLTF.

This clone turned up a few times. V gene TRBV30 combines with J gene TRBJ2-1, with 7 bases matching TRBD2. Looked up from germline, CDR1 is GTSNPN and CDR2 is SVGIG (reference sequence). V lost 3 bases, J lost 1 base, and 3 bases stayed unmatched. This CDR3 has 14 residues. CDR3 sequence: CAWSPRGSYNEQFF. The CDR3 DNA sequence: TGTGCCTGGAGCCCGCGGGGGTCCTACAATGAGCAGTTCTTC.

CDR3 in DNA: TGTGCCTGGGGGGGGAATTCACCCCTCCACTTT. Translating gives CAWGGNSPLHF. The rearrangement joins TRBV30 to TRBJ1-6; TRBD1 might be the D (5 bases). Germline CDR1 GTSNPN, CDR2 SVGIG (reference sequence). Trimming took 5 bases from V and 7 from J, leaving 6 bases between them. The CDR3 totals 11 residues.

V is TRBV11-3 and J is TRBJ1-6; D unresolved. CDR1 SGHNT and CDR2 YENEEA come from the germline V gene. The CDR3 consists of 13 residues. Trimming took off 5 bases at V and 8 bases at J, with 10 bases between the two ends. CDR3 nucleotide sequence: TGTGCCAGCAGCCAACAGAGGGATTCACCCCTCCACTTT. Its translation: CASSQQRDSPLHF.

This rearrangement joins TRBV6-5 to TRBJ1-5; D might be TRBD1 (6 bases). Trimming stripped 5 bases from V and 3 bases from J, with 11 bases between. Germline lookup yields CDR1 MNHEY and CDR2 SVGAGI. The CDR3 is made up of 14 amino acids. The CDR3 loop reads CASSRQALNQPQHF. The CDR3 DNA is TGTGCCAGCAGTCGACAGGCCCTCAATCAGCCCCAGCATTTT.

The chain's CDR3 is CASSQMGRQGNEKLFF. The CDR3 DNA sequence: TGCGCCAGCAGCCAGATGGGGAGACAGGGTAATGAAAAACTGTTTTTT. The V and J genes are TRBV5-1 and TRBJ1-4; TRBD1 agrees at 7 bases. The J segment lost 4 bases and the V segment lost 4 bases, leaving 10 bases of the junction unmatched. The CDR3 is made up of 16 amino acids. Germline V CDR1 and CDR2: SGHRS, YFSETQ.

The rearrangement joins TRBV9 to TRBJ1-1, with TRBD1 identical over 7 bases. Germline V gene sequence: CDR1 SGDLS, CDR2 YYNGEE. The CDR3 extends over 16 amino acids. With 0 bases clipped from V and 3 bases from J, the junction kept 8 bases outside the gene matches. The CDR3 nucleotides read TGTGCCAGCAGCGTAGCCGACAGGGCCTGGGACACTGAAGCTTTCTTT. Translated, it gives CASSVADRAWDTEAFF.

In this sample, this clone turned up a few times. The rearrangement uses TRBV2 and TRBJ1-6; 7 bases agree with TRBD1. The J segment lost 7 bases and the V segment lost 10 bases, leaving 10 bases of the junction unmatched. This CDR3 contains 14 residues. Germline CDR1 and CDR2: SNHLY and FYNNEI. This CDR3 is CATWPGQRNSPLHF. CDR3 coding DNA: TGTGCCACCTGGCCGGGACAGAGGAATTCACCCCTCCACTTT.

The V gene is TRBV3-1 (or the pseudogene TRBV3-2), the J gene TRBJ1-4; D unresolved. Germline lookup yields CDR1 LGHDT and CDR2 YNNKEL (reference sequence). V lost 8 bases to trimming and J lost 10 bases, with 14 bases between them. This CDR3 contains 12 residues. The CDR3 sequence: CASGEGGVKLFF. The CDR3 DNA sequence: TGTGCCAGCGGGGAAGGAGGCGTAAAACTGTTTTTT.